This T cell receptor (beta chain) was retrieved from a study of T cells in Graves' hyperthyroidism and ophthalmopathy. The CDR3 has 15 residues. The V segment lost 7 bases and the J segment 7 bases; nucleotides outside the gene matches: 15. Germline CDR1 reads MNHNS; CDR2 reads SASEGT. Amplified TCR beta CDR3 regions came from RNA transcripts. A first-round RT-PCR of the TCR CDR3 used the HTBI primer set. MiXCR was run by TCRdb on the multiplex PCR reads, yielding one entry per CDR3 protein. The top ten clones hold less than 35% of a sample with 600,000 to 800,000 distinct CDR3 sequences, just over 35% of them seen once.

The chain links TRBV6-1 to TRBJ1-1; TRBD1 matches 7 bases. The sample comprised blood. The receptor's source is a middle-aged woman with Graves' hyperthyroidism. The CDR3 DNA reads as TGTGCCAGCACCATAGAAGGGGGCCCCGGGAGTGAAGCTTTCTTT. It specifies CASTIEGGPGSEAFF.